The 9 T cell receptor beta chains in this list originate from one sample, sequenced in a study of T cells expressing NK-cell markers. From the 5' RACE reads, TCRdb lists one entry per CDR3 protein and no DNA. Its listing shows over 200,000 distinct CDR3 sequences. The sample taken for sequencing was blood T cells: a sorted CD56 or NKG2C T cell subset, CD4+ or CD8+ T cells, or bulk PBMC T cells (not recorded which). The receptors derive from a man aged 18 to 35 in good health.

This chain joins TRBV7-6 and TRBJ1-1; without DNA, the TCRdb call of TRBD1 cannot be checked. The CDR3 extends over 15 amino acids. Germline V gene sequence: CDR1 SGHVS, CDR2 FNYEAQ. The CDR3 loop is CASSPQGRGNTEAFF.

The chain carries TRBV7-6 and TRBJ2-7; TCRdb proposes TRBD1, but this gene call is untestable without DNA. This CDR3 spans 16 amino acids. From germline, CDR1 is SGHVS and CDR2 FNYEAQ. The CDR3 loop is CASSLATGTGGVEQYF.

CDR3 protein: CASSSGTTSTYEQYF. This chain joins TRBV5-1 and TRBJ2-7; the D call of TRBD2 rests on TCRdb alone, since no DNA is present to check it. Germline CDR1 SGHRS, CDR2 YFSETQ. CDR3 length: 15 amino acids.

This chain uses TRBV20-1 with TRBJ1-4. CDR3 length: 13 amino acids. Germline V gene data show CDR1 as DFQATT and CDR2 as SNEGSKA (reference sequence). The CDR3 spells CSASRGSNEKLFF.

The chain carries TRBV6-1 and TRBJ2-7. The CDR3 is 14 amino acids. Germline assignment: CDR1 MNHNS and CDR2 SASEGT. CDR3 amino acids: CASRQTGTPYEQYF.

The chain has TRBV30 and TRBJ2-3. Germline CDR1 and CDR2: GTSNPN and SVGIG (reference sequence). The length of the CDR3 is 13 residues. Here the CDR3 reads CAWRNTGTDTQYF.

The gene calls are TRBV24-1 and TRBJ2-5; TCRdb picks TRBD1, but there is no DNA to check that call. There are 14 residues in the CDR3. Germline V gene sequence: CDR1 KGHDR, CDR2 SFDVKD. CDR3 in amino acids: CATEDKANQETQYF.

The V and J genes are TRBV6-1 and TRBJ2-5; the TRBD2 assignment by TCRdb is unverifiable without DNA. The CDR3 has 13 amino acids. The germline V gene has CDR1 MNHNS and CDR2 SASEGT. The CDR3 sequence: CASRRLAGETQYF.

This rearrangement joins TRBV5-4 to TRBJ2-1; the D call of TRBD1 rests on TCRdb alone, since no DNA is present to check it. This CDR3 region has 15 residues. Germline V gene sequence: CDR1 SGHNT, CDR2 YYREEE (reference sequence). CDR3 residues: CASSWWDREVNEQFF.